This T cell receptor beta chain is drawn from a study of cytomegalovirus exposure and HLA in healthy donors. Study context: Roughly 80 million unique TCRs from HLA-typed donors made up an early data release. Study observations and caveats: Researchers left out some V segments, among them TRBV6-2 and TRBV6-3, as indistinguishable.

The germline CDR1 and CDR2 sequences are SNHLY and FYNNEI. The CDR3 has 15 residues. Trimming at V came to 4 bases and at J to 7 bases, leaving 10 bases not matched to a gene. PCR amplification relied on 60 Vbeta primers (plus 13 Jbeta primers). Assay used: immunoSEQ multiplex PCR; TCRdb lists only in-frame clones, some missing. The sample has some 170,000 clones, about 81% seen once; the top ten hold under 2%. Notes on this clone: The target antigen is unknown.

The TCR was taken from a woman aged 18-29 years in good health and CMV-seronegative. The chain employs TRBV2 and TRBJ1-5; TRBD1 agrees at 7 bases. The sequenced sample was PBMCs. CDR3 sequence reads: CASSGDQQGQQPQHF. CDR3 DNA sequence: TGTGCCAGCAGTGGGGATCAACAGGGGCAGCAGCCCCAGCATTTT.